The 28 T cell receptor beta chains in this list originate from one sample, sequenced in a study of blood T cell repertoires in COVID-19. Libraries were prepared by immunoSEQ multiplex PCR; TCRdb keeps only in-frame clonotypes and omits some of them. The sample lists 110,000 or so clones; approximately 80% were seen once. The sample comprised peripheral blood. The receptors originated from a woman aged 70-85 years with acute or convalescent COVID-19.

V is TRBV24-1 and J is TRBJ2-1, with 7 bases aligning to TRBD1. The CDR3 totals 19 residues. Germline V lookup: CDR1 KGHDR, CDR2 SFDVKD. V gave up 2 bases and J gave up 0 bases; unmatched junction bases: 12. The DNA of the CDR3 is TGTGCCACCAGTGATTCCAGGACAGGTAGGGTAAGCTCCTACAATGAGCAGTTCTTC. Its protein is CATSDSRTGRVSSYNEQFF.

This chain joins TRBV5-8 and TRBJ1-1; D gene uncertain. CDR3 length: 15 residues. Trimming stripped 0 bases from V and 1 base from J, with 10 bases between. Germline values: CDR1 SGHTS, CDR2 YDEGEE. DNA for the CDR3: TGTGCCAGCAGCTTGGTGGCGGGTTGGAACACTGAAGCTTTCTTT. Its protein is CASSLVAGWNTEAFF.

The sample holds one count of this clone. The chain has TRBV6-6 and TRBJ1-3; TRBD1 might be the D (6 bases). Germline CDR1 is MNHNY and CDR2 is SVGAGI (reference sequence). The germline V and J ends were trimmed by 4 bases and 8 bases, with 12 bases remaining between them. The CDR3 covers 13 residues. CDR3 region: CASSSDRLHTIYF. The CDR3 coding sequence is TGTGCCAGCAGTTCCGACAGGCTTCACACCATATATTTT.

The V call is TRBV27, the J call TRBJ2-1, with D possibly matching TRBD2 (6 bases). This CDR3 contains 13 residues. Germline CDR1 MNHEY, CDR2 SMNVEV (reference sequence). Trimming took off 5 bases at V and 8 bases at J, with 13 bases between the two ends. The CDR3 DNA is TGTGCCAGCAGTGATACTAGCTCGGATGAGCAGTTCTTC. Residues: CASSDTSSDEQFF.

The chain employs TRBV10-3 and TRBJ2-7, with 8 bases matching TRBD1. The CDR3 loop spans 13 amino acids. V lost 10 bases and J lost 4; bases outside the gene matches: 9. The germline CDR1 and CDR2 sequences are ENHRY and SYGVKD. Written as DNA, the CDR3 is TGTGCCACCGGACAGGGTGGGTTTTACGAGCAGTACGTC. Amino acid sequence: CATGQGGFYEQYV.

For the CDR3, the DNA is TGCGCCAGCAGTGATAGTCGTACAGGTGGCATTAACTATGGCTACACCTTC. Translating gives CASSDSRTGGINYGYTF. The rearrangement uses TRBV10-2 and TRBJ1-2, with a tentative D call TRBD1 (5 bases). V lost 3 bases and J 1 base, leaving 18 bases between the germline ends. Per the germline V gene, CDR1 is WSHSY and CDR2 is SAAADI. This CDR3 comprises 17 residues.

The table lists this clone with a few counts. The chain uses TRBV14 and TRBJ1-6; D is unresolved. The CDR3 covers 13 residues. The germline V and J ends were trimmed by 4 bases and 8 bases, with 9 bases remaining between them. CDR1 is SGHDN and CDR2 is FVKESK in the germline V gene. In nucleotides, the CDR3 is TGTGCCAGCAGCCCCTCTCCCTATTCACCCCTCCACTTT. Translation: CASSPSPYSPLHF.

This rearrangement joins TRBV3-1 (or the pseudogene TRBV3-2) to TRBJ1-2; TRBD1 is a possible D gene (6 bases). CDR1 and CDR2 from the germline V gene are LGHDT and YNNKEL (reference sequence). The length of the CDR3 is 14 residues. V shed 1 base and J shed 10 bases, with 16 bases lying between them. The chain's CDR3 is CASSQGVRGEDYTF. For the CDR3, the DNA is TGTGCCAGCAGCCAAGGTGTCAGGGGTGAGGACTACACCTTC.

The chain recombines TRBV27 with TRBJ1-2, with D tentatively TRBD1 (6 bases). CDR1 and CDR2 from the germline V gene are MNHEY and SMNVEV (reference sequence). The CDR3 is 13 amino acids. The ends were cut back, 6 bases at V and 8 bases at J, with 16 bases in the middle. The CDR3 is CASSLLRGGGYTF. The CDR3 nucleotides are TGTGCCAGCAGCCTTCTCAGGGGTGGAGGCTACACCTTC.

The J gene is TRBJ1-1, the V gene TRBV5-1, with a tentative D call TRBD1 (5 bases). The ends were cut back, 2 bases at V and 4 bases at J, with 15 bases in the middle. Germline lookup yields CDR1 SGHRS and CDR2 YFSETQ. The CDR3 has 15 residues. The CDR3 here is CASSLQVGTGTEAFF. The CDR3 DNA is TGCGCCAGCAGCTTACAGGTGGGAACTGGCACTGAAGCTTTCTTT. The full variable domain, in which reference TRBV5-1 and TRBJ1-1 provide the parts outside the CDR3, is KAGVTQTPRYLIKTRGQQVTLSCSPISGHRSVSWYQQTPGQGLQFLFEYFSETQRNKGNFPGRFSGRQFSNSRSEMNVSTLELGDSALYLCASSLQVGTGTEAFFGQGTRLTVV.

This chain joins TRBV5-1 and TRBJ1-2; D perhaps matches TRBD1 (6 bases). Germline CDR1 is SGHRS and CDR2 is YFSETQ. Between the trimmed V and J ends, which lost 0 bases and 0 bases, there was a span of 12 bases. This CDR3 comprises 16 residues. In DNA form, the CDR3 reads TGCGCCAGCAGCTTGGGCCCTACAGGGACTAACTATGGCTACACCTTC. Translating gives CASSLGPTGTNYGYTF. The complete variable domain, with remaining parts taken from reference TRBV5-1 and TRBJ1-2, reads KAGVTQTPRYLIKTRGQQVTLSCSPISGHRSVSWYQQTPGQGLQFLFEYFSETQRNKGNFPGRFSGRQFSNSRSEMNVSTLELGDSALYLCASSLGPTGTNYGYTFGSGTRLTVV.

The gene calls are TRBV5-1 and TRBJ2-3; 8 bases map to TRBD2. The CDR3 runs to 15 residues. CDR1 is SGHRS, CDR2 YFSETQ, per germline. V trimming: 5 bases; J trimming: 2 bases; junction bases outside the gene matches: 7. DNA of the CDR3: TGCGCCAGCAGTTGGAGCGGGGGATACACAGATACGCAGTATTTT. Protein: CASSWSGGYTDTQYF.

CDR3 nucleotide sequence: TGTGCCAGCAGCGCCCAAGGGGCGGCAAACATTCAGTACTTC. It encodes CASSAQGAANIQYF. J is TRBJ2-4 and V is TRBV9; possible D gene TRBD1, 5 bases. This CDR3 is 14 amino acids long. V lost 3 bases and J 6 bases, leaving 13 bases between the germline ends. Germline values: CDR1 SGDLS, CDR2 YYNGEE.

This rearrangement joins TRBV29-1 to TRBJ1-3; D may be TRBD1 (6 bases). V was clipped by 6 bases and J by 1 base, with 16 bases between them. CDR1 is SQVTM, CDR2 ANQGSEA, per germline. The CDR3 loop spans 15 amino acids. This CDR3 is CSVFLPRGSGNTIYF. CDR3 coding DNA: TGCAGCGTATTCCTTCCCAGGGGATCTGGAAACACCATATATTTT.

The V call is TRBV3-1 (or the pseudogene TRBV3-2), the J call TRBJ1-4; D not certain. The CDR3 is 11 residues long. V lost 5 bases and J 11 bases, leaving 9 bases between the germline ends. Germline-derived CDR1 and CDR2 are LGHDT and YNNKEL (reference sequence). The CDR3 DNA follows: TGTGCCAGCAGCAGTCGCGGGAAACTGTTTTTT. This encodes CASSSRGKLFF.

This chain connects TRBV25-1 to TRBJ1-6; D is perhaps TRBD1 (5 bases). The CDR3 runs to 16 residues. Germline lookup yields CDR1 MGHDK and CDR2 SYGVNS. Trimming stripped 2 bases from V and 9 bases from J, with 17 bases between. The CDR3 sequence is CASSERGAPRSSPLHF. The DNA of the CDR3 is TGTGCCAGCAGTGAACGTGGGGCCCCAAGGAGTTCACCCCTCCACTTT.

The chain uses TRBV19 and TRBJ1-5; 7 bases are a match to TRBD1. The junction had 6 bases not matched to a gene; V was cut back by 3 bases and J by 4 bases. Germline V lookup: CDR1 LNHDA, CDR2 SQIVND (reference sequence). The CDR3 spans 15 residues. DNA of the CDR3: TGTGCCAGTAGTATCTCCGGGACAGCTAATCAGCCCCAGCATTTT. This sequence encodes CASSISGTANQPQHF.

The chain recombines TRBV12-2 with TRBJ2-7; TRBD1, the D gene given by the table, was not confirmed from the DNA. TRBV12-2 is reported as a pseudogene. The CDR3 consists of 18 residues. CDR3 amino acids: CASRPLLDRFCHSYEQYV. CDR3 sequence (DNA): TGTGCAAGTCGCCCCCTTTTGGACAGATTCTGTCACTCCTACGAGCAGTACGTC.

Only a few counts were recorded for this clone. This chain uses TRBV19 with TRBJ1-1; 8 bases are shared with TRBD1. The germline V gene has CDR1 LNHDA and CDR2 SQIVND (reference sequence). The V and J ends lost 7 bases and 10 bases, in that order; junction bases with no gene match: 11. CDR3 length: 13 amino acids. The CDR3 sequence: CASTLIAGGRAFF. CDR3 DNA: TGTGCCAGTACCCTCATCGCAGGGGGCCGAGCTTTCTTT.

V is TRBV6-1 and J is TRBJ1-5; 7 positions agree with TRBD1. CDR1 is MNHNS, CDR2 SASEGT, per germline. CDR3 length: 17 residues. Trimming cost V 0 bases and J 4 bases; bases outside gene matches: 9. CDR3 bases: TGTGCCAGCAGTGAAGCGCTACGCAGGGGGTTGAATCAGCCCCAGCATTTT. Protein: CASSEALRRGLNQPQHF.

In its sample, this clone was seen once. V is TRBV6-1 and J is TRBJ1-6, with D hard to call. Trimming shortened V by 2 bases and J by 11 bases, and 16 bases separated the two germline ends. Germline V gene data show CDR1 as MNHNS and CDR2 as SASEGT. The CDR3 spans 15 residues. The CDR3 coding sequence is TGTGCCAGCAGTGAACCCGGGTCCCTAAGGACACCCCTCCACTTT. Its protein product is CASSEPGSLRTPLHF.

In DNA, the CDR3 is TGTGCCAGCAGCTTCAGACAGGGGAGAGGAAACACCATATATTTT. This translates into CASSFRQGRGNTIYF. The gene calls are TRBV7-9 and TRBJ1-3, with 8 bases that match TRBD1. Germline V gene lookup returns CDR1 SEHNR and CDR2 FQNEAQ (reference sequence). The V segment lost 3 bases and the J segment 4 bases; nucleotides outside the gene matches: 5. CDR3 length: 15 residues. The variable domain in full, completed from reference TRBV7-9 and TRBJ1-3, reads DTGVSQNPRHKITKRGQNVTFRCDPISEHNRLYWYRQTLGQGPEFLTYFQNEAQLEKSRLLSDRFSAERPKGSFSTLEIQRTEQGDSAMYLCASSFRQGRGNTIYFGEGSWLTVV.

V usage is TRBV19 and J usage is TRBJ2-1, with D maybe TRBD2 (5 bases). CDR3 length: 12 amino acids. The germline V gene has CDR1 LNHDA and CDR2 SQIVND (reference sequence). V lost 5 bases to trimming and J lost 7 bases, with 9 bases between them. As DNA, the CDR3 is TGTGCCAGTAGTCGGACTTGGAATGAGCAGTTCTTC. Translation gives CASSRTWNEQFF.

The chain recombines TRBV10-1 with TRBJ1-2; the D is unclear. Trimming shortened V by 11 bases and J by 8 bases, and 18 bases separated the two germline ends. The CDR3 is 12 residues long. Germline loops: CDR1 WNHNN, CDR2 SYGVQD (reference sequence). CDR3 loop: CADRRMAGGYTF. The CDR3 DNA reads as TGCGCCGACCGCAGGATGGCCGGAGGCTACACCTTC.

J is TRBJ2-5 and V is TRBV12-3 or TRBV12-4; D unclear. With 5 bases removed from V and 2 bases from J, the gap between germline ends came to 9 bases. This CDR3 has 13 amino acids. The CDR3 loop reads CASSLGEQETQYF. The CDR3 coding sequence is TGTGCCAGCAGTCTAGGAGAACAAGAGACCCAGTACTTC.

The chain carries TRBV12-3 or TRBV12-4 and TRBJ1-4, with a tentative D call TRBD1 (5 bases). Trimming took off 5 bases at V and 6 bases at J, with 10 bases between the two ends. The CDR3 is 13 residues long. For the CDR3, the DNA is TGTGCCAGCAGTCCCGGGGACTATGAAAAACTGTTTTTT. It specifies CASSPGDYEKLFF.

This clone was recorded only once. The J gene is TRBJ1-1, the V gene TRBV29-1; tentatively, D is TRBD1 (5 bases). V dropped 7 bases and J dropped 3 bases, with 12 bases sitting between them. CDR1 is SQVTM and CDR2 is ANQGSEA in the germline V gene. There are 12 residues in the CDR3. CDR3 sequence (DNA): TGCAGCGAAAGAACAGGAGACACTGAAGCTTTCTTT. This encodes CSERTGDTEAFF.

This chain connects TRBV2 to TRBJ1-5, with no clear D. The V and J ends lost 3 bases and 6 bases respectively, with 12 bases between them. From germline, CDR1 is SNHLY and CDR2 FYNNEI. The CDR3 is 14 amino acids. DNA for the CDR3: TGTGCCAGCAGTGAGATAGACACCACTCAGCCCCAGCATTTT. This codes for CASSEIDTTQPQHF.